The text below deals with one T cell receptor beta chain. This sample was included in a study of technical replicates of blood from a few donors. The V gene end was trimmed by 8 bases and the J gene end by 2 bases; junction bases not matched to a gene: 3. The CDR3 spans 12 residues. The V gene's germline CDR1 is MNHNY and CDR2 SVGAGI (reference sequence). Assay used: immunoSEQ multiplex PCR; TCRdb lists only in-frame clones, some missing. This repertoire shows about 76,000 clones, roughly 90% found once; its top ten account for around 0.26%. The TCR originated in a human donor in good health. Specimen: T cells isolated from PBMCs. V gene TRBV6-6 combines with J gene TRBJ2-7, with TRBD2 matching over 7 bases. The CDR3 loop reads CASRTSPYEQYF. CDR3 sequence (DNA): TGTGCCAGCCGGACTAGTCCCTACGAGCAGTACTTC.